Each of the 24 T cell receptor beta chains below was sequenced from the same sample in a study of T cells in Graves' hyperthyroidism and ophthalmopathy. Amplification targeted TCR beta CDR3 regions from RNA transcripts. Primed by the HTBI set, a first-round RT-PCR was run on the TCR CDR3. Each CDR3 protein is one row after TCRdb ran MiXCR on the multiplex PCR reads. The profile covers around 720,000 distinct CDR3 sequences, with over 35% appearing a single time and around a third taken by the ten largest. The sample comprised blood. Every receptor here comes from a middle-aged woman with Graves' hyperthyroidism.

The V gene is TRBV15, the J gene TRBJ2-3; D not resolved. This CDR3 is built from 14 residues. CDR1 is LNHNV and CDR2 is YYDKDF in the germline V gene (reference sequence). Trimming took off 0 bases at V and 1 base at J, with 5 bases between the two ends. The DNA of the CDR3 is TGTGCCACCAGCAGAGATCCGGGCACAGATACGCAGTATTTT. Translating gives CATSRDPGTDTQYF.

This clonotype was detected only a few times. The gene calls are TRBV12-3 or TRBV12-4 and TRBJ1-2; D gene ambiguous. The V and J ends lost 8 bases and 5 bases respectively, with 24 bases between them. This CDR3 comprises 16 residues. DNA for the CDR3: TGTGCCAGCGCACCAACTAAGGGCCAGGACTATTATGGCTACACCTTC. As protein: CASAPTKGQDYYGYTF.

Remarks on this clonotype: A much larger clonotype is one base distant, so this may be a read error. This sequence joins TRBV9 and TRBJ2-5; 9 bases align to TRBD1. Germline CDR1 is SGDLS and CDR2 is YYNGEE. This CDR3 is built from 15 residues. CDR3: CPSSLQGAGAETQYF. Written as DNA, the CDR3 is TGTCCCAGCAGCCTACAGGGGGCGGGCGCGGAGACCCAGTACTTC.

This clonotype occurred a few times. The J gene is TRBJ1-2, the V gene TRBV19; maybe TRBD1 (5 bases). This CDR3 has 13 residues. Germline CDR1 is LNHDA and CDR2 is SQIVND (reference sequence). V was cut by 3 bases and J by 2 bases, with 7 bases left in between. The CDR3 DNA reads TGTGCCAGTAGTATTGGGGGAAACTATGGCTACACCTTC. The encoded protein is CASSIGGNYGYTF.

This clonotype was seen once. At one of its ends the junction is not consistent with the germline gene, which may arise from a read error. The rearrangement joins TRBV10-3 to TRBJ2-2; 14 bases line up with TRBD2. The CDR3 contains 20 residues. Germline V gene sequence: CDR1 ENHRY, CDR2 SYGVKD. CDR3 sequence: CASSSPGLAGVNANTGELFF. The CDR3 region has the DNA TGTGCCAGCAGTTCCCCGGGACTAGCGGGGGTGAATGCTAACACCGGGGAGCTGTTTTTT.

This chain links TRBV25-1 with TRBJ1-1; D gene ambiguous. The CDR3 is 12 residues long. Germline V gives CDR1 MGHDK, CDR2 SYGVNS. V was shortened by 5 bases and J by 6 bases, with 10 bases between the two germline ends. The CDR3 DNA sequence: TGTGCCAGCAGTTTAACGGTTCCTGAAGCTTTCTTT. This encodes CASSLTVPEAFF.

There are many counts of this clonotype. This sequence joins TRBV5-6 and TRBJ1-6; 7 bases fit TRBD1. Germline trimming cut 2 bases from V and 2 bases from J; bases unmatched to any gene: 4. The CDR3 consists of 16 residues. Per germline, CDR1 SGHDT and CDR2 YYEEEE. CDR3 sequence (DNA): TGTGCCAGCAGCTTCGACACAGGGGCCTATAATTCACCCCTCCACTTT. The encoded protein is CASSFDTGAYNSPLHF.

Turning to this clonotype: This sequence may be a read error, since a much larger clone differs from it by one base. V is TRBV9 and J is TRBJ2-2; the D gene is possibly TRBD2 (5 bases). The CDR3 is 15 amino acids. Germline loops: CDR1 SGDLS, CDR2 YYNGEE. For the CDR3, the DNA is TGTGCCAGCAGCGTAGGACCCCGTCCGAACGGGGAGCTGCTTTTT. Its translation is CASSVGPRPNGELLF.

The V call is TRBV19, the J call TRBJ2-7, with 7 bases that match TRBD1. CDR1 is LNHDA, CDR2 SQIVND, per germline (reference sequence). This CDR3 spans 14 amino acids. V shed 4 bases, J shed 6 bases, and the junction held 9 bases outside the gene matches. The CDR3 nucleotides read TGTGCCAGTAGTAGGGAGACAGGGTATCCCGAGCAGTACTTC. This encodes CASSRETGYPEQYF.

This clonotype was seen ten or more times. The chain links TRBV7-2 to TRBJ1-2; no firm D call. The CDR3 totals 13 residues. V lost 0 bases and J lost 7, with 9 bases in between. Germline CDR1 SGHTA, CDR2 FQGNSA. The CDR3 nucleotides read TGTGCCAGCAGCTTAGCGCGGGCGGCTGGCTACACCTTC. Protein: CASSLARAAGYTF.

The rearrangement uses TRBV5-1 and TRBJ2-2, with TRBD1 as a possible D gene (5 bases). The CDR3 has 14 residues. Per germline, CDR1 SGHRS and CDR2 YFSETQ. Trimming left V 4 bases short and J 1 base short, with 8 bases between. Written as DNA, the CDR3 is TGCGCCAGCAGCGCTGGACAGAACACCGGGGAGCTGTTTTTT. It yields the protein CASSAGQNTGELFF.

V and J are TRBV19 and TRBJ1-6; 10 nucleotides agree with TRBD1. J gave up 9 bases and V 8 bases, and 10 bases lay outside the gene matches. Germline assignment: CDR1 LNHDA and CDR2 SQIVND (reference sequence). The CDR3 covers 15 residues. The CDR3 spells CASGEGQGTISPLHF. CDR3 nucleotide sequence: TGTGCCAGTGGCGAGGGACAGGGGACAATTTCACCCCTCCACTTT.

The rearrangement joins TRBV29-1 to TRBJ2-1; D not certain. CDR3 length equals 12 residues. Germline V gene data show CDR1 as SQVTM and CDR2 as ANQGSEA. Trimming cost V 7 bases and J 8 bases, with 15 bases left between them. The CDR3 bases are TGCAGCGCCGGGCCCGCCCCTGATGAGCAGTTCTTC. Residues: CSAGPAPDEQFF.

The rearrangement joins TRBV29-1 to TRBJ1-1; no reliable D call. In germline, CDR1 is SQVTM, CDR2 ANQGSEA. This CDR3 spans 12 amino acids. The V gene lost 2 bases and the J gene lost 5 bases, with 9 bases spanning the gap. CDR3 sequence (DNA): TGCAGCGTTGAACGGGGTATGACTGAAGCTTTCTTT. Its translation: CSVERGMTEAFF.

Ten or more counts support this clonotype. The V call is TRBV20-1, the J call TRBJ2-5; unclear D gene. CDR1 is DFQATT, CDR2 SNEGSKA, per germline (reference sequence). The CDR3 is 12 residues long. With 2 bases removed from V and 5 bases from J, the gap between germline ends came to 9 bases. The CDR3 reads CSARQQLETQYF. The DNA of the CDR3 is TGCAGTGCTAGACAGCAATTGGAGACCCAGTACTTC.

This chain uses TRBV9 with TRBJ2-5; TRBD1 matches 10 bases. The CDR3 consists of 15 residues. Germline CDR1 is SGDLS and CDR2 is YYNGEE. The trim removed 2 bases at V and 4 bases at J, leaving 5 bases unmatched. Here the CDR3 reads CASSVAGTGVETQYF. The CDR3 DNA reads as TGTGCCAGCAGCGTTGCCGGGACAGGGGTAGAGACCCAGTACTTC. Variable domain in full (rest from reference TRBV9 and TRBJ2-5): DSGVTQTPKHLITATGQRVTLRCSPRSGDLSVYWYQQSLDQGLQFLIQYYNGEERAKGNILERFSAQQFPDLHSELNLSSLELGDSALYFCASSVAGTGVETQYFGPGTRLLVL.

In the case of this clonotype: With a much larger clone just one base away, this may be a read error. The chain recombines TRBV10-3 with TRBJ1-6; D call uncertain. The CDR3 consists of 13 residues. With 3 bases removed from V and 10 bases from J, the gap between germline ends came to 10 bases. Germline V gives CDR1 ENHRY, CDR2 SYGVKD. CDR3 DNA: TGTGCCATCAGTGAAGATGGTCAGTCACCCCTCCACTTT. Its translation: CAISEDGQSPLHF.

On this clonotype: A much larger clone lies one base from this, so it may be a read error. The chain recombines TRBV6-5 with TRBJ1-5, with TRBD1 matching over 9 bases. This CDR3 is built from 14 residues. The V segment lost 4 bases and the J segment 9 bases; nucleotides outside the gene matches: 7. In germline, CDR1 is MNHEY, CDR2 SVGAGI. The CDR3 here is CASSWDRAGRPQHF. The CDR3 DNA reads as TGTGCCAGCAGTTGGGACAGGGCGGGTCGGCCCCAGCATTTT.

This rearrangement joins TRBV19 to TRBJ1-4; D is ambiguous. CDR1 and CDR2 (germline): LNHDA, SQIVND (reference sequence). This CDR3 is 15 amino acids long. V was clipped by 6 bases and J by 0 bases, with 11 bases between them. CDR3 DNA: TGTGCCAGTAGCCAATCGTCCGCAACTAATGAAAAACTGTTTTTT. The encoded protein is CASSQSSATNEKLFF.

The CDR3 DNA follows: TGTGCCAGCAGTGACTTCATTAGCGGGAGGCACCAAGAGACCCAGTACTTC. Its protein product is CASSDFISGRHQETQYF. This chain joins TRBV6-1 and TRBJ2-5; TRBD2 aligns across 10 bases. The V and J ends lost 3 bases and 0 bases, in that order; junction bases with no gene match: 7. CDR1 is MNHNS, CDR2 SASEGT, per germline. The CDR3 length is 17 residues.

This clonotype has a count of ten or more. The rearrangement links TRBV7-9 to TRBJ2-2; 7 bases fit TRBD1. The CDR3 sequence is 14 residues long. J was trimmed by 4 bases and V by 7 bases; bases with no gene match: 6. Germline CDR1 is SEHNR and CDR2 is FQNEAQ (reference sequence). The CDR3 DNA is TGTGCCAGCAAACTGGGACAGACCACCGGGGAGCTGTTTTTT. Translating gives CASKLGQTTGELFF. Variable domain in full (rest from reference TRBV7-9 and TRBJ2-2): DTGVSQNPRHKITKRGQNVTFRCDPISEHNRLYWYRQTLGQGPEFLTYFQNEAQLEKSRLLSDRFSAERPKGSFSTLEIQRTEQGDSAMYLCASKLGQTTGELFFGEGSRLTVL.

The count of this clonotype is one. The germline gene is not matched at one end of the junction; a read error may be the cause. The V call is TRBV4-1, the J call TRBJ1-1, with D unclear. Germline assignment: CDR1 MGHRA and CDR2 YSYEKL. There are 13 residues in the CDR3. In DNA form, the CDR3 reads TGCGCCAGCAGCCAACAGGATGGTACTGGAGCTTTCTTT. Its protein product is CASSQQDGTGAFF.

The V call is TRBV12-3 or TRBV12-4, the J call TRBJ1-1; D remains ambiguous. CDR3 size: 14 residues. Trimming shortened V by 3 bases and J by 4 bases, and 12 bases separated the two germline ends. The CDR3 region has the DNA TGTGCCAGCAGTTTTGAGGATTGGGGCACTGAAGCTTTCTTT. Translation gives CASSFEDWGTEAFF.

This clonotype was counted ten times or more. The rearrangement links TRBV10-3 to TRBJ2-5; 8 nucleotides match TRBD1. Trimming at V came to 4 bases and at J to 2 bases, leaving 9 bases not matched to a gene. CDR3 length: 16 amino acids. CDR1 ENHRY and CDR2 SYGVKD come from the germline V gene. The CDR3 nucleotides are TGTGCCATCAGTGGAGACACAGGGGGTCGTCAAGAGACCCAGTACTTC. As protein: CAISGDTGGRQETQYF.